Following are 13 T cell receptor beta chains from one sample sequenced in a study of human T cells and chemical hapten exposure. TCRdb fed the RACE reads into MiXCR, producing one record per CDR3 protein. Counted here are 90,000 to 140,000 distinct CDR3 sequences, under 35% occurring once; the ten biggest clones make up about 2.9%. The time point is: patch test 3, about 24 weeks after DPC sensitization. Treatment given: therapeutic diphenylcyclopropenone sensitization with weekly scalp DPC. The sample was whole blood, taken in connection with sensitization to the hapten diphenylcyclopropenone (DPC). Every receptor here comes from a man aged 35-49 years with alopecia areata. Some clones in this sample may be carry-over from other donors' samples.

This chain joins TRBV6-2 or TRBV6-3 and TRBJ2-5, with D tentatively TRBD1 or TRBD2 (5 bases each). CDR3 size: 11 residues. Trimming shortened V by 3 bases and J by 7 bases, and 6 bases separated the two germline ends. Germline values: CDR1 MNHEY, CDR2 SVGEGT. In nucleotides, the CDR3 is TGTGCCAGCAGTTATGGGGGGACCCAGTACTTC. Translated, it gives CASSYGGTQYF.

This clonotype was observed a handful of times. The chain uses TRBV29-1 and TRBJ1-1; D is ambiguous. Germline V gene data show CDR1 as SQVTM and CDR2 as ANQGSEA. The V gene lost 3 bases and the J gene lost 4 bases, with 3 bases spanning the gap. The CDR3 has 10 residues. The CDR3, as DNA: TGCAGCGTTGATACCACTGAAGCTTTCTTT. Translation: CSVDTTEAFF.

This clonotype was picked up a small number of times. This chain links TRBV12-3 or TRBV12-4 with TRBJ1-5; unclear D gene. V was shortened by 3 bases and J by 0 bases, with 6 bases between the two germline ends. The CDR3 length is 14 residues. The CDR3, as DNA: TGTGCCAGCAGTTTGAGCCGTAGCAATCAGCCCCAGCATTTT. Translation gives CASSLSRSNQPQHF.

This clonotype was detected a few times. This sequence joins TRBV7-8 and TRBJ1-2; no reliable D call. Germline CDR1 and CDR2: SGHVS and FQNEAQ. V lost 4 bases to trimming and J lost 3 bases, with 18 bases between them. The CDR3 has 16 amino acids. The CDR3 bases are TGTGCCAGCAGCTCCACCCCTAACACCGGGGACTATGGCTACACCTTC. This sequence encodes CASSSTPNTGDYGYTF.

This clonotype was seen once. Written as DNA, the CDR3 is TGCGCCAGCAGCCCCCACTCTAGCGGGAGGTTGTTGGCCAAAAACATTCAGTACTTC. Its protein product is CASSPHSSGRLLAKNIQYF. The rearrangement joins TRBV5-1 to TRBJ2-4; 11 bases align to TRBD2. The V segment lost 4 bases and the J segment 1 base; nucleotides outside the gene matches: 13. This CDR3 has 19 amino acids. Germline CDR1 SGHRS, CDR2 YFSETQ. The full variable domain, in which reference TRBV5-1 and TRBJ2-4 provide the parts outside the CDR3, is KAGVTQTPRYLIKTRGQQVTLSCSPISGHRSVSWYQQTPGQGLQFLFEYFSETQRNKGNFPGRFSGRQFSNSRSEMNVSTLELGDSALYLCASSPHSSGRLLAKNIQYFGAGTRLSVL.

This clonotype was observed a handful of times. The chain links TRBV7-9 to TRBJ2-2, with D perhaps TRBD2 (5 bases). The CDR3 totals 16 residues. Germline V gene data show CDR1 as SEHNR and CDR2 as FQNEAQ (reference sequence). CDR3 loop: CAIKGGSLTNTGELFF. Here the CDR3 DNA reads TGTGCGATAAAGGGCGGGTCCCTTACGAACACCGGGGAGCTGTTTTTT.

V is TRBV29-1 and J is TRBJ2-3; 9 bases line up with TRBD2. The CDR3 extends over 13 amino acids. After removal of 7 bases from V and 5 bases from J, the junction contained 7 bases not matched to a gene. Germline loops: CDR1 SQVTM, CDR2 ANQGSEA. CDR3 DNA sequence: TGCAGCGCAAGAGCGGGAGGAGAAGATACGCAGTATTTT. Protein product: CSARAGGEDTQYF.

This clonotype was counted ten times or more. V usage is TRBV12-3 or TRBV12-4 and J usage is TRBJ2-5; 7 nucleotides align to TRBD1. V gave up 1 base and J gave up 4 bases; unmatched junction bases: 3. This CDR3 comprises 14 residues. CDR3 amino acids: CASSLGGGGETQYF. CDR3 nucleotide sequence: TGTGCCAGCAGTTTAGGAGGGGGCGGAGAGACCCAGTACTTC.

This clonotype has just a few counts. CDR3 in amino acids: CASSVQGGNTGELFF. DNA for the CDR3: TGTGCCAGCAGTGTGCAGGGTGGAAACACCGGGGAGCTGTTTTTT. The chain combines TRBV25-1 with TRBJ2-2; perhaps TRBD1 as D (5 bases). This CDR3 spans 15 amino acids. V gave up 4 bases and J gave up 2 bases, with 11 bases separating them. From germline, CDR1 is MGHDK and CDR2 SYGVNS.

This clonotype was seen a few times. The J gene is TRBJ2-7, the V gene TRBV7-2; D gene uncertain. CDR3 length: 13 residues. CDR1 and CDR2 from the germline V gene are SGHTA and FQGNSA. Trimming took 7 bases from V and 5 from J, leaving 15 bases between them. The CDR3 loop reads CASTAYSRNEQYF. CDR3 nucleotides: TGTGCCAGCACCGCTTACTCGCGGAACGAGCAGTACTTC.

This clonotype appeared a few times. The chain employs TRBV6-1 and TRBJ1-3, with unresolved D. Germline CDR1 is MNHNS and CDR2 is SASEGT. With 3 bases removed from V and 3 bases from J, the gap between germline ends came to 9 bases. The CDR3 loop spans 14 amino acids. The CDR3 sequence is CASSDGRIGNTIYF. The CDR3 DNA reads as TGTGCCAGCAGTGACGGCAGAATTGGAAACACCATATATTTT.

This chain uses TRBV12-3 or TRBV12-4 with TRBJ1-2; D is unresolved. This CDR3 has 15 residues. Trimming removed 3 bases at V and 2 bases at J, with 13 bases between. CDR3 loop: CASSLTGGVNYGYTF. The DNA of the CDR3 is TGTGCCAGCAGTTTGACTGGCGGAGTAAACTATGGCTACACCTTC.

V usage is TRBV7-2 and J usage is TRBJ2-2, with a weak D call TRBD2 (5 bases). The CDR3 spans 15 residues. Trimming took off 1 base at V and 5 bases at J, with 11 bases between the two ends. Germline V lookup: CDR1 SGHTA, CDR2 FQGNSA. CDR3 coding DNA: TGTGCCAGCAGCTTAGGAGGGTGGAGGACCGGGGAGCTGTTTTTT. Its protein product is CASSLGGWRTGELFF. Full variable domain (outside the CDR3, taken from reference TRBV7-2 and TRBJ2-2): GAGVSQSPSNKVTEKGKDVELRCDPISGHTALYWYRQSLGQGLEFLIYFQGNSAPDKSGLPSDRFSAERTGGSVSTLTIQRTQQEDSAVYLCASSLGGWRTGELFFGEGSRLTVL.